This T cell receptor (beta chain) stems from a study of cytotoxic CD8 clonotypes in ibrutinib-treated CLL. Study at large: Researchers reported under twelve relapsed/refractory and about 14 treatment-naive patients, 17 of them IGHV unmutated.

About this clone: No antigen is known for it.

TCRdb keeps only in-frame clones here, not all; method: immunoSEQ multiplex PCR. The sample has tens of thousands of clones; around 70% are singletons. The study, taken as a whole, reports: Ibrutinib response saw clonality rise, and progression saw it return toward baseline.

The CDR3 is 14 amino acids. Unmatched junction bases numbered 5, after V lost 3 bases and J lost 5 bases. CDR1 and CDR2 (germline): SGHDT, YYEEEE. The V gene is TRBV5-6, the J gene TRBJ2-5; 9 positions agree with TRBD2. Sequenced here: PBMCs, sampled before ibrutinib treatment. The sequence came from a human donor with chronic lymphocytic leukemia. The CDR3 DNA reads TGTGCCAGCAGCTCTTCAGCGGGAGGTGAGACCCAGTACTTC. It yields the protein CASSSSAGGETQYF.